This entry lists 14 T cell receptor beta chains sequenced from one sample in a study of control samples from healthy donors and cancer patients. Profiled with immunoSEQ multiplex PCR; TCRdb holds only in-frame clones, not every one. The repertoire holds tens of thousands of clones, 80% to 95% seen once, with roughly 3.5% in the top ten. Material for sequencing was blood. All receptors come from a woman in her forties or fifties in good health.

This clone showed up just once. This chain uses TRBV5-4 with TRBJ2-5; TRBD1 matches 9 bases. CDR3 length equals 15 residues. The ends lost 0 bases at V and 5 bases at J; junction bases unmatched: 5. Germline V gene lookup returns CDR1 SGHNT and CDR2 YYREEE (reference sequence). The DNA of the CDR3 is TGTGCCAGCAGCTTGGCGGGACAGGGCGGTGAGACCCAGTACTTC. The encoded protein is CASSLAGQGGETQYF.

On this clone: The junction does not match germline at one end; this may be a read error. The sample has other DNA sequences that encode this CDR3 too. V is TRBV9 and J is TRBJ1-2, with D unresolved. This CDR3 comprises 13 residues. Per the germline V gene, CDR1 is SGDLS and CDR2 is YYNGEE. CDR3 protein: CASSPGGEGGYTF. DNA of the CDR3: TGCGCCAGCAGCCCGGGCGGCGAAGGTGGCTACACCTTC.

The rearrangement links TRBV12-3 or TRBV12-4 to TRBJ2-7, with D tentatively TRBD1 or TRBD2 (5 bases each). Trimming cost V 7 bases and J 5 bases, with 15 bases left between them. This CDR3 is built from 13 residues. In DNA form, the CDR3 reads TGTGCCAGCACCCTGCGTGTGGGGGACGAGCAGTACTTC. Its translation: CASTLRVGDEQYF.

The chain is built from TRBV4-1 and TRBJ2-7; the match to TRBD1 covers 8 bases. Germline values: CDR1 MGHRA, CDR2 YSYEKL. V lost 0 bases to trimming and J lost 6 bases; unmatched junction nucleotides: 16. CDR3 length: 18 amino acids. The CDR3, as DNA: TGCGCCAGCAGCCAAGATGGGCAGGGGGCCCCCGGAAAGAGCGAGCAGTACTTC. Residues: CASSQDGQGAPGKSEQYF.

The CDR3 sequence is CASSLTPQGLNSPLHF. The CDR3 DNA reads as TGTGCCAGCAGTTTAACCCCACAGGGGCTCAATTCACCCCTCCACTTT. The V gene is TRBV28, the J gene TRBJ1-6; TRBD1 matches at 7 bases. Germline assignment: CDR1 MDHEN and CDR2 SYDVKM. J was trimmed by 7 bases and V by 2 bases; bases with no gene match: 8. The length of the CDR3 is 16 residues.

This chain uses TRBV19 with TRBJ1-1; D possibly corresponds to TRBD1 (5 bases). V lost 9 bases and J 11 bases, leaving 31 bases between the germline ends. From germline, CDR1 is LNHDA and CDR2 SQIVND (reference sequence). The CDR3 spans 16 residues. The CDR3 sequence: CASKPELGDLVHGAFF. The CDR3 coding sequence is TGTGCCAGCAAACCCGAACTGGGGGATCTCGTCCATGGGGCTTTCTTT.

The rearrangement uses TRBV28 and TRBJ2-5; D gene ambiguous. V was pared by 8 bases and J by 5 bases, with 9 bases between. The CDR3 spans 11 residues. Germline values: CDR1 MDHEN, CDR2 SYDVKM. This CDR3 is CASSYGETQYF. CDR3 sequence (DNA): TGTGCCAGCTCATATGGGGAGACCCAGTACTTC.

This chain links TRBV30 with TRBJ1-6; tentatively, D is TRBD1 (6 bases). This CDR3 has 16 residues. Trimming stripped 0 bases from V and 5 bases from J, with 14 bases between. CDR1 is GTSNPN, CDR2 SVGIG, per germline (reference sequence). The CDR3 bases are TGTGCCTGGAGTGTGGGTTCGGGGGCGCATAATTCACCCCTCCACTTT. Residues: CAWSVGSGAHNSPLHF.

The chain recombines TRBV7-3 with TRBJ1-2, with TRBD1 matching 7 bases. V shed 2 bases, J shed 2 bases, and the junction held 5 bases outside the gene matches. Germline CDR1 and CDR2: SGHTA and FQGTGA. The CDR3 is 15 amino acids. The CDR3 DNA follows: TGTGCCAGCAGCTTACTCCCAGGGGGGAACTATGGCTACACCTTC. This codes for CASSLLPGGNYGYTF.

CDR3 amino acids: CASSQAKGQGHTIYF. CDR3 DNA: TGTGCCAGCAGCCAAGCGAAGGGACAGGGGCACACCATATATTTT. The chain has TRBV4-2 and TRBJ1-3, with 10 bases matching TRBD1. The ends lost 1 base at V and 8 bases at J; junction bases unmatched: 5. The CDR3 length is 15 residues. Germline assignment: CDR1 LGHNA and CDR2 YNFKEQ.

V is TRBV5-1 and J is TRBJ2-5; 11 nucleotides match TRBD2. The CDR3 runs 14 residues. Germline-derived CDR1 and CDR2 are SGHRS and YFSETQ. After removal of 5 bases from V and 7 bases from J, the junction contained 7 bases not matched to a gene. CDR3 region: CASRPTSGAGTQYF. The CDR3 DNA reads TGCGCCAGCAGACCGACTAGCGGGGCTGGGACCCAGTACTTC. Using reference TRBV5-1 and TRBJ2-5 for the parts outside the CDR3, the full variable domain is KAGVTQTPRYLIKTRGQQVTLSCSPISGHRSVSWYQQTPGQGLQFLFEYFSETQRNKGNFPGRFSGRQFSNSRSEMNVSTLELGDSALYLCASRPTSGAGTQYFGPGTRLLVL.

This clone was seen once. The chain employs TRBV5-1 and TRBJ1-2, with 8 positions matching TRBD1. The junction had 8 bases not matched to a gene; V was cut back by 4 bases and J by 6 bases. This CDR3 has 14 amino acids. Per germline, CDR1 SGHRS and CDR2 YFSETQ. The DNA for the CDR3 is TGCGCCAGCAGCCGGACAGGGTTAGGGAATGGCTACACCTTC. This translates into CASSRTGLGNGYTF. Drawing the rest from reference TRBV5-1 and TRBJ1-2, the complete variable domain is KAGVTQTPRYLIKTRGQQVTLSCSPISGHRSVSWYQQTPGQGLQFLFEYFSETQRNKGNFPGRFSGRQFSNSRSEMNVSTLELGDSALYLCASSRTGLGNGYTFGSGTRLTVV.

This rearrangement joins TRBV2 to TRBJ2-1, with TRBD2 matching 10 bases. This CDR3 comprises 13 residues. Trimming at V came to 2 bases and at J to 15 bases, leaving 7 bases not matched to a gene. Germline-derived CDR1 and CDR2 are SNHLY and FYNNEI. CDR3 sequence reads: CASSETQLAGGFF. Here the CDR3 DNA reads TGTGCCAGCAGTGAAACGCAGTTAGCGGGGGGGTTCTTC. The whole variable domain, filled in from reference TRBV2 and TRBJ2-1, reads EPEVTQTPSHQVTQMGQEVILRCVPISNHLYFYWYRQILGQKVEFLVSFYNNEISEKSEIFDDQFSVERPDGSNFTLKIRSTKLEDSAMYFCASSETQLAGGFFGPGTRLTVL.

In regard to this clone: Sequence at one end of the junction differs from germline and may be a read error. The chain has TRBV6-1 and TRBJ1-4; D may be TRBD1 (6 bases). Germline V lookup: CDR1 MNHNS, CDR2 SASEGT. This CDR3 region has 14 residues. CDR3 in amino acids: CASREGGRNEKLFF. CDR3 nucleotide sequence: TGTGCCAGCAGGGAAGGGGGGCGGAATGAAAAACTGTTTTTT.